Sequencing of this T cell receptor (beta chain) was carried out in a study of blood T cell repertoires in COVID-19. Study-wide context: The United States, Italy and Spain provided the acute and convalescent COVID-19 samples. PBMCs, B-cell-depleted T cells, or T cells provided the cDNA or gDNA that made up the material.

The germline V gene has CDR1 SGHTA and CDR2 FQGNSA. This CDR3 has 13 residues. The ends were cut back, 7 bases at V and 2 bases at J, with 10 bases in the middle. As handled by the study authors: Reference gene primer amplification yielded estimated nucleated cell counts. TCRdb keeps only in-frame clones here, not all; method: immunoSEQ multiplex PCR. Clone size and the V and J calls come from that table; the DNA yielded D and trimming. The sample shows a few hundred thousand clones, 86% of them seen only once. Sample: peripheral blood. The V and J genes are TRBV7-2 and TRBJ2-3; D ambiguous. The sequence was collected from a woman in her 50s with acute or convalescent COVID-19. This CDR3 is CASIIDFTDTQYF. In DNA, the CDR3 is TGTGCCAGCATCATAGACTTCACAGATACGCAGTATTTT.